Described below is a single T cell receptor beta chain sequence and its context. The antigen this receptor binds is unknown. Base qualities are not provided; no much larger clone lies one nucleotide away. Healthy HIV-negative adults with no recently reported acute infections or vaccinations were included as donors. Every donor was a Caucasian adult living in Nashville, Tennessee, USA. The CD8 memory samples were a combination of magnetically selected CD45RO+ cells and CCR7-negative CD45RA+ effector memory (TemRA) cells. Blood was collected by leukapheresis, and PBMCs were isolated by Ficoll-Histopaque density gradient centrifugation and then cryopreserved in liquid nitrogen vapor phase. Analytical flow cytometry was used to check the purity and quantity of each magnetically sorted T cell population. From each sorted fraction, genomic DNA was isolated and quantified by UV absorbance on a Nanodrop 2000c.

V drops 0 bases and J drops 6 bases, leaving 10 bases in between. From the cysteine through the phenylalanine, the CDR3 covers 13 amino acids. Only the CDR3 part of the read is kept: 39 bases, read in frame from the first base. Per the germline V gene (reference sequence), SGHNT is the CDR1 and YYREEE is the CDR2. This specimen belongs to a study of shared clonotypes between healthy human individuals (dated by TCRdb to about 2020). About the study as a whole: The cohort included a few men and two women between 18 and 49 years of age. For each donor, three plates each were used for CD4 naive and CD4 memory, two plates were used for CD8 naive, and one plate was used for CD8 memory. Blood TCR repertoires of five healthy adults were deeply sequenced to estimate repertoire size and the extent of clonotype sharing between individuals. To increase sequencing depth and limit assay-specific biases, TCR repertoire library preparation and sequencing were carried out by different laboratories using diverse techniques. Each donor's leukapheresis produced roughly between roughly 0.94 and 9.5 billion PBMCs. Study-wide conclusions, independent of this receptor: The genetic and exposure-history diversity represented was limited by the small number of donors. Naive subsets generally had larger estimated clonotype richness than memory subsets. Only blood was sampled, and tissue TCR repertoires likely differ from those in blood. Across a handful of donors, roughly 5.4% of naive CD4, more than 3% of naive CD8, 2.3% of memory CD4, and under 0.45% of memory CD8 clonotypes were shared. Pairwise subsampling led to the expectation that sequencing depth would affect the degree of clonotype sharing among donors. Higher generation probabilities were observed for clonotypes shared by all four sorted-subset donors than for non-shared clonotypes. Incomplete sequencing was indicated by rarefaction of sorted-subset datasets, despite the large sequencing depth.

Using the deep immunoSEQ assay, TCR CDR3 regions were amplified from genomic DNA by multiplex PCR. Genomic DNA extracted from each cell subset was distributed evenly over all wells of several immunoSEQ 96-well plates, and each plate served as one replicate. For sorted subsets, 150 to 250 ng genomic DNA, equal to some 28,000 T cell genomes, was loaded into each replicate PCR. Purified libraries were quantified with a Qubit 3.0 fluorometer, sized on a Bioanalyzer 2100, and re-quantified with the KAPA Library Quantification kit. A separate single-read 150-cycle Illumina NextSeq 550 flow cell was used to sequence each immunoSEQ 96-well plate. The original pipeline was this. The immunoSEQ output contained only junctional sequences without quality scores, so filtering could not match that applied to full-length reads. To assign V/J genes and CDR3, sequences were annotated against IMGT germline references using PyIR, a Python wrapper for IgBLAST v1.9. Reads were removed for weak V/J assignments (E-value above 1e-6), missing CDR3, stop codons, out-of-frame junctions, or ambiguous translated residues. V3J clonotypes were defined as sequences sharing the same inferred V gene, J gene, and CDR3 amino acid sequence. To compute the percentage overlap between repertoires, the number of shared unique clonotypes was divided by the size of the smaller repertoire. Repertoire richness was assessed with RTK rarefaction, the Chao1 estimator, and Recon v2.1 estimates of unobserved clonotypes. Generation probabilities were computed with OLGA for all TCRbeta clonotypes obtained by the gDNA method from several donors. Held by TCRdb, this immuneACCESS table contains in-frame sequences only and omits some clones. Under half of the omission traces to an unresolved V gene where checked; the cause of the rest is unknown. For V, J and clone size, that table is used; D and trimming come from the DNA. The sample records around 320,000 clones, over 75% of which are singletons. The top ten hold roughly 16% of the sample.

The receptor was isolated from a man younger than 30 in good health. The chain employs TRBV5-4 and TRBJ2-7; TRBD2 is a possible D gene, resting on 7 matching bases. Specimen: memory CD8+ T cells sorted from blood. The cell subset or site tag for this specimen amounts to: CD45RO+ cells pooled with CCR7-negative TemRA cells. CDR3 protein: CASSLGGGVEQYF. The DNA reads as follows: TGTGCCAGCAGCTTGGGAGGGGGGGTCGAGCAGTACTTC.